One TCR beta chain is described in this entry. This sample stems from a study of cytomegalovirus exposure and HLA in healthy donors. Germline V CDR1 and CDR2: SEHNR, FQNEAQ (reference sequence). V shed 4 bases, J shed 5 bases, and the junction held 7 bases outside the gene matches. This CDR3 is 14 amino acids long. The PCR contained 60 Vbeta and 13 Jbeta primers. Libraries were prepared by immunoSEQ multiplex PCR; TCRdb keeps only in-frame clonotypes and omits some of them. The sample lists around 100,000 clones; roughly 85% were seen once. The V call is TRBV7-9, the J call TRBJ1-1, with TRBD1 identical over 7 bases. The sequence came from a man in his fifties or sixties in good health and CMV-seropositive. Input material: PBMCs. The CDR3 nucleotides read TGTGCCAGCAGCTCAAGAGGGGGCGCAACTGAAGCTTTCTTT. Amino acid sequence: CASSSRGGATEAFF.